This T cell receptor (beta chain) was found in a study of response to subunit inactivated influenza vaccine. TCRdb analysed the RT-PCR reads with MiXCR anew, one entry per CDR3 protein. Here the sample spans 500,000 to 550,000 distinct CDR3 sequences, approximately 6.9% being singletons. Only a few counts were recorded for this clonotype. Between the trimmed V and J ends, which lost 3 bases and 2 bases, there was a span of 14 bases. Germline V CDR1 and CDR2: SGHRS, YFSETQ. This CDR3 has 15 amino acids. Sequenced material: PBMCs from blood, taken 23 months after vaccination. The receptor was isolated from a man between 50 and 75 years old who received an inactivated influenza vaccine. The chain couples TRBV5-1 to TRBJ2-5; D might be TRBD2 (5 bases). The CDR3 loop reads CASSYDGRGQETQYF. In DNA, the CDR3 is TGCGCCAGCAGCTACGACGGTCGAGGGCAAGAGACCCAGTACTTC.